The 7 T cell receptor beta chains in this list originate from one sample, sequenced in a study of regulatory T cells in long-lasting Graves disease. Sequencing libraries for TCR beta were prepared with iRepertoire HTBI primers and Arm-PCR of CDR3 regions. TCRdb called the multiplex PCR reads again in MiXCR, with one record for every CDR3 protein. This table has 400,000 to 500,000 distinct CDR3 sequences, 21% appearing once. The time point: persistent/refractory GD, antithyroid drugs over 5 years with positive TRAb. RNA from PBMCs was the source of the TCR library. The sample was peripheral blood mononuclear cells (PBMCs), taken when the disease was refractory, from a patient treated with antithyroid drugs. These receptors were obtained from a female donor with Graves disease.

V gene TRBV4-1 combines with J gene TRBJ1-3, with D possibly TRBD1 on 6 matching bases. Germline values: CDR1 MGHRA, CDR2 YSYEKL. The CDR3 loop spans 14 amino acids. V gave up 1 base and J gave up 3 bases, with 7 bases separating them. CDR3 in DNA: TGCGCCAGCAGCCAAGGCAGGGGTGGAAACACCATATATTTT. Encoded protein: CASSQGRGGNTIYF.

This chain links TRBV5-1 with TRBJ1-2; 7 nucleotides line up with TRBD1. The CDR3 is 15 amino acids. The germline gives CDR1 SGHRS, CDR2 YFSETQ. V was clipped by 4 bases and J by 7 bases; unmatched bases: 13. The CDR3 DNA reads as TGCGCCAGCAGCACGGACCCGACAGGGAGTCTTGGCTACACCTTC. It encodes CASSTDPTGSLGYTF.

With respect to this clonotype: This may arise from a read error, as a much more abundant clone is one base away. The conserved closing phenylalanine or tryptophan is absent in this CDR3, likely reflecting a read error. V and J are TRBV5-6 and TRBJ2-5; 7 positions match TRBD2. The CDR3 totals 15 residues. Trimming cost V 0 bases and J 5 bases; bases outside gene matches: 7. Per germline, CDR1 SGHDT and CDR2 YYEEEE. In nucleotides, the CDR3 is TGTGCCAGCAGCTTGGGTGGGGGAGGGCCGGAGACCCAGTACCTC. This codes for CASSLGGGGPETQYL.

The chain uses TRBV29-1 and TRBJ2-2; 9 nucleotides line up with TRBD2. CDR3 length equals 16 residues. V shed 4 bases and J 4 bases; nucleotides not matched to a gene: 10. Germline assignment: CDR1 SQVTM and CDR2 ANQGSEA. The CDR3 spells CSVVSGSVSSTGELFF. The CDR3 nucleotides are TGCAGCGTTGTTAGCGGGAGTGTCTCGAGCACCGGGGAGCTGTTTTTT.

The rearrangement uses TRBV19 and TRBJ2-3; D is uncertain. CDR1 is LNHDA and CDR2 is SQIVND in the germline V gene (reference sequence). The CDR3 is 13 amino acids. Trimming shortened V by 1 base and J by 4 bases, and 6 bases separated the two germline ends. CDR3 coding DNA: TGTGCCAGTAGTATAGCCTTAGCAGATACGCAGTATTTT. Its protein is CASSIALADTQYF.

At least ten counts were recorded for this clonotype. The V call is TRBV20-1, the J call TRBJ2-7; no clear D. CDR3 length equals 12 residues. With 3 bases removed from V and 2 bases from J, the gap between germline ends came to 8 bases. Per germline, CDR1 DFQATT and CDR2 SNEGSKA (reference sequence). The CDR3 spells CSASRSPYEQYF. The CDR3 DNA reads TGCAGTGCTAGCCGCTCCCCCTACGAGCAGTACTTC.

This clonotype was found many times. This rearrangement joins TRBV7-9 to TRBJ2-7; TRBD2 matches 14 bases. Per the germline V gene, CDR1 is SEHNR and CDR2 is FQNEAQ (reference sequence). The V segment lost 4 bases and the J segment 6 bases; nucleotides outside the gene matches: 5. The CDR3 runs to 15 residues. The CDR3 DNA reads TGTGCCAGCAGCTCGACTAGCGGGAGGGCGGGCGAGCAGTACTTC. Protein product: CASSSTSGRAGEQYF. Filled out from reference TRBV7-9 and TRBJ2-7, the complete variable domain reads DTGVSQNPRHKITKRGQNVTFRCDPISEHNRLYWYRQTLGQGPEFLTYFQNEAQLEKSRLLSDRFSAERPKGSFSTLEIQRTEQGDSAMYLCASSSTSGRAGEQYFGPGTRLTVT.